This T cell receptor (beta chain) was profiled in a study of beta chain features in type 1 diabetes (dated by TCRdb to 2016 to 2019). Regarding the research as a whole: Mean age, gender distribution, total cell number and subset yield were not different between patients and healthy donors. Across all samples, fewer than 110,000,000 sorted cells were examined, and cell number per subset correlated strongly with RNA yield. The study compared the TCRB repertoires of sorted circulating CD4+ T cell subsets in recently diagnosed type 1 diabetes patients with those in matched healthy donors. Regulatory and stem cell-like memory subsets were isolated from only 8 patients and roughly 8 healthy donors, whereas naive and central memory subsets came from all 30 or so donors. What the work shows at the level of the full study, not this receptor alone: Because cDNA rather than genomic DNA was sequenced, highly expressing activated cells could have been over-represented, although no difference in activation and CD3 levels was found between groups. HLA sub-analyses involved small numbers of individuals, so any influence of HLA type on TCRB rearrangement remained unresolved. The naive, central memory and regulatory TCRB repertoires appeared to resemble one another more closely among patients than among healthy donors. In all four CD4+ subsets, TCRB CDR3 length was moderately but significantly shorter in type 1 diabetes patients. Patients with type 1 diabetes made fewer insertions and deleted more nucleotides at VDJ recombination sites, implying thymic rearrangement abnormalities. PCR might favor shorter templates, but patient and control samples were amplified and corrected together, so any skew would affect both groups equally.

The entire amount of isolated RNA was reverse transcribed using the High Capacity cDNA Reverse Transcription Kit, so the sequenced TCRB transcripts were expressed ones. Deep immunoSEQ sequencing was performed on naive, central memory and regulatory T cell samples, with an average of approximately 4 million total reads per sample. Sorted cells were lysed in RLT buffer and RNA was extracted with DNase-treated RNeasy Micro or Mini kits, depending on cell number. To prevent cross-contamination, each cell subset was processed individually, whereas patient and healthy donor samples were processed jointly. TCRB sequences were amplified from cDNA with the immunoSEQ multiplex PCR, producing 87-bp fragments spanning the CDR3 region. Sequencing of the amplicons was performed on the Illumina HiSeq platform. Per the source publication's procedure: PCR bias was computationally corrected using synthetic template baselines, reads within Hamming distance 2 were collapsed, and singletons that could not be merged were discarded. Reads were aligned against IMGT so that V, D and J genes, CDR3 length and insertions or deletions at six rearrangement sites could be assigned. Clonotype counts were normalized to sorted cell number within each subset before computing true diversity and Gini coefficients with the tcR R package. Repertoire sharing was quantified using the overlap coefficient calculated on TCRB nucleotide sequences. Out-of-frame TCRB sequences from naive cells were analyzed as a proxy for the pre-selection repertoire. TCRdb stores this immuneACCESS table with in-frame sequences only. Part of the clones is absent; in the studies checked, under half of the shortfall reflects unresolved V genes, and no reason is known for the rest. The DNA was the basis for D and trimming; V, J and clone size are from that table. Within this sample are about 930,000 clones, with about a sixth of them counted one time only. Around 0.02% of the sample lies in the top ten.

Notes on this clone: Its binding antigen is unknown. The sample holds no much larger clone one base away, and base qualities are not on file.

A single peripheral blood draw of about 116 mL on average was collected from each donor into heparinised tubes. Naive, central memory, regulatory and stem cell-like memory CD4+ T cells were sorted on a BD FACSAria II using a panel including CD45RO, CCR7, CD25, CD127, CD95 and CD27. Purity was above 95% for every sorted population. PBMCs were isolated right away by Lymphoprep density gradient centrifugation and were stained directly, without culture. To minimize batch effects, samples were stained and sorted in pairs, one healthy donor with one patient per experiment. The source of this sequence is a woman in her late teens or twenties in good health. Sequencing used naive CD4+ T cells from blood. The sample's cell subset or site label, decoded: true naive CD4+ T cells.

CDR3 region: CASSLAASGTDTQYF. Read as DNA, the sequence is TGTGCCAGCAGCTTAGCGGCTAGCGGGACAGATACGCAGTATTTT. This chain joins TRBV7-2 to TRBJ2-3, and TRBD2 aligns with 8 junction nucleotides. As encoded in the germline V gene, CDR1 is SGHTA while CDR2 is FQGNSA. Trimming takes 0 bases off V and 3 bases off J; junction bases not matched to a gene: 2. The CDR3 starts with the cysteine, ends with the phenylalanine, and has 15 residues. Only the CDR3 portion is preserved as DNA: 45 bases, with reading frame beginning at the first base.